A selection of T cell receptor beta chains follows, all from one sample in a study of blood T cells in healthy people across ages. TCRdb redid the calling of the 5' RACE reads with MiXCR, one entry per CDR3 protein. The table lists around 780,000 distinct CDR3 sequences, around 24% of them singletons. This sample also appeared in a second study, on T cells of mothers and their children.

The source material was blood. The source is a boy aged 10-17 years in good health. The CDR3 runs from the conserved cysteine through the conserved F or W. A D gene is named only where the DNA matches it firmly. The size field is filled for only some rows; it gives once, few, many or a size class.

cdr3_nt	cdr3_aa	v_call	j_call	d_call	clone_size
TGCAGTGCTAGAGACTTCTCCCCGAAGACTAGCGGCAGCTCCTACGAGCAGTACTTC	CSARDFSPKTSGSSYEQYF	TRBV20-1	TRBJ2-7	TRBD2	-
TGTGCCAGCGGGGGGCAGGCTGAAGCTTTCTTT	CASGGQAEAFF	TRBV7-6	TRBJ1-1	-	few
TGTGCCAGCAGCTGGGACAGGCTCGACAAAAACATTCAGTACTTC	CASSWDRLDKNIQYF	TRBV3-1	TRBJ2-4	TRBD1	-
TGTGCCATCAGTGATCGACAGGGCAAGGAGACCCAGTACTTC	CAISDRQGKETQYF	TRBV10-3	TRBJ2-5	TRBD1	once
TGTGCCACCAGTGATTCACGGGACTCCGCCGGGGAGCAGTACTTC	CATSDSRDSAGEQYF	TRBV24-1	TRBJ2-7	-	many
TGTGCCAGCAGTTACCGTACGGGTTACCAAGAGACCCAGTACTTC	CASSYRTGYQETQYF	TRBV6-5	TRBJ2-5	-	few
TGCAGCGTTGAAGAGCGGGGTTTGGAGACCCAGTACTTC	CSVEERGLETQYF	TRBV29-1	TRBJ2-5	-	many
TGTGCCAGCAGTAGACCTCGTCGCGAGCAGTTCTTC	CASSRPRREQFF	TRBV28	TRBJ2-1	-	-
TGTGCCAGCAGTTACACCGGGACTCTCCAAGAGACCCAGTACTTC	CASSYTGTLQETQYF	TRBV6-5	TRBJ2-5	-	few
TGTGCCAGCAGCTTACACAGGGGGAACACCGGGGAGCTGTTTTTT	CASSLHRGNTGELFF	TRBV7-6	TRBJ2-2	TRBD1	-
TGTGCCAGCAGTTACTCGTTTTGGAATCCTTCCTACGAGCAGTACTTC	CASSYSFWNPSYEQYF	TRBV6-2/TRBV6-3	TRBJ2-7	-	-
TGCAGTGCTCCGCGCCCTAGCGGAAATACCTACGAGCAGTACTTC	CSAPRPSGNTYEQYF	TRBV20-1	TRBJ2-7	TRBD2	-
TGTGCCAGCAGCCAAGAAGGCCCCGTATACTCGAATGAAAAACTGTTTTTT	CASSQEGPVYSNEKLFF	TRBV3-1	TRBJ1-4	-	-
TGTGCCACCAGCAGAGATCGGCAGGTTGGCTATGGCTACACCTTC	CATSRDRQVGYGYTF	TRBV15	TRBJ1-2	-	-
TGCGCCAGCAGGGAGACACCCCTGGGAGAGACCCAGTACTTC	CASRETPLGETQYF	TRBV5-1	TRBJ2-5	-	-
TGTGCCAGCAGCCAGGGATTCGGGACTAGCGGGGGTATTCAAGAGACCCAGTACTTC	CASSQGFGTSGGIQETQYF	TRBV4-2	TRBJ2-5	TRBD2	-
TGTGCCAGCAGGTACAGGGGTCTTAATGAAAAACTGTTTTTT	CASRYRGLNEKLFF	TRBV12-3/TRBV12-4	TRBJ1-4	TRBD1	many
TGTGCCAGCAGCTCTGGGATGGACTTGGGGACCACTAGCACAGATACGCAGTATTTT	CASSSGMDLGTTSTDTQYF	TRBV27	TRBJ2-3	-	-
TGTGCCAGCAGTCCGCCAGCGGGAGTGGGGGAGACCCAGTACTTC	CASSPPAGVGETQYF	TRBV6-6	TRBJ2-5	TRBD2	-
TGTGCCAGCAGGCGACAGGACGGATATGGCTACACCTTC	CASRRQDGYGYTF	TRBV12-3/TRBV12-4	TRBJ1-2	-	few
TGTGCCAGCAGCCCCTTGGTAGCCTACGAGCAGTACTTC	CASSPLVAYEQYF	TRBV14	TRBJ2-7	-	few
TGTGCCAGCAGTATACAGGGTTACAATGAGCAGTTCTTC	CASSIQGYNEQFF	TRBV2	TRBJ2-1	-	many
TGTGCCATCAGTCCAGACAGGCGGAACCAGCCCCAGCATTTT	CAISPDRRNQPQHF	TRBV10-3	TRBJ1-5	-	-
TGCGCCAGCAAGGGGGGCTCCGGACAGGACTCCTACGAGCAGTACTTC	CASKGGSGQDSYEQYF	TRBV5-1	TRBJ2-7	-	few
TGTGCCAGCAGCTTGGCCGGTAGCTACACCTTC	CASSLAGSYTF	TRBV7-9	TRBJ1-2	-	-
TGCGCCAGCAGCCAACCCGGGACAGGGCGAGGGAAGGATGGCTACACCTTC	CASSQPGTGRGKDGYTF	TRBV4-1	TRBJ1-2	TRBD1	few
TGTGCCTGGAGCCTCAGGGGCAGGGACACCGGGGAGCTGTTTTTT	CAWSLRGRDTGELFF	TRBV30	TRBJ2-2	-	-
TGCGCCAGCAGCTTGGAGGCCAGCCAAGAGACCCAGTACTTC	CASSLEASQETQYF	TRBV5-1	TRBJ2-5	-	-
TGCAGTGCCCTCCGTTGGAGTAGCGGGAGCACAGATACGCAGTATTTT	CSALRWSSGSTDTQYF	TRBV20-1	TRBJ2-3	TRBD2	few
TGCGCCAGCAGCCTTCAAGACAGGGGTAATTCACCCCTCCACTTT	CASSLQDRGNSPLHF	TRBV4-1	TRBJ1-6	TRBD1	-
TGCAGCGTTGAGGGTAGCGGGGGGTCGGTGAGCAATGAGCAGTTCTTC	CSVEGSGGSVSNEQFF	TRBV29-1	TRBJ2-1	TRBD2	few
TGCGCCTCAGGCGGGGGCGCGGGCGGCTACACCTTC	CASGGGAGGYTF	TRBV10-2	TRBJ1-2	-	-
TGTGCCAGCACCCGGAGGAGCTCTGGAAACACCATATATTTT	CASTRRSSGNTIYF	TRBV12-3/TRBV12-4	TRBJ1-3	-	many
TGTGCCAGCAGTTTAGGAGGTAACCTGGGGGAGACCCAGTACTTC	CASSLGGNLGETQYF	TRBV28	TRBJ2-5	-	many
TGTGCCAGCAGCAAATGGAGGGCAGATACGCAGTATTTT	CASSKWRADTQYF	TRBV7-6	TRBJ2-3	-	few
TGTGCCAGCAGTTTAAGGGGGCTTCGTTATACCGGGGAGCTGTTTTTT	CASSLRGLRYTGELFF	TRBV6-2/TRBV6-3	TRBJ2-2	TRBD1	-
TGTGCCACCAGTGATTTGCATGACAGGGGTGCGAACACTGAAGCTTTCTTT	CATSDLHDRGANTEAFF	TRBV24-1	TRBJ1-1	TRBD1	-
TGTGCCAGCAGTTTACGTCCAGGGGAGGGGCAGTACCAAGGGACCCAGTACTTC	CASSLRPGEGQYQGTQYF	TRBV6-5	TRBJ2-5	-	-
TGTGCCAGCAGTACGGACAGGGCATTTAATGAAAAACTGTTTTTT	CASSTDRAFNEKLFF	TRBV12-3/TRBV12-4	TRBJ1-4	TRBD1	few
TGTGCCAGCAGTCCCGTATACGGGGAGACCCAGTACTTC	CASSPVYGETQYF	TRBV12-3/TRBV12-4	TRBJ2-5	-	-
TGTGCCAGCAGCAATCCCGGACAGGACCCGTCCTACGAGCAGTACTTC	CASSNPGQDPSYEQYF	TRBV11-1	TRBJ2-7	TRBD1	-
TGTGCCAGCTCACCGAGCGGGACAGTCCTCTATGGCTACACCTTC	CASSPSGTVLYGYTF	TRBV18	TRBJ1-2	TRBD1	-
TGTGCCAGCAGCTTAGTGTCAGGGAATAAAGAGACCCAGTACTTC	CASSLVSGNKETQYF	TRBV11-2	TRBJ2-5	-	-
TGTGCCAGCTCACCTGGACAGGGCCAAGAGCCCCAGCATTTT	CASSPGQGQEPQHF	TRBV18	TRBJ1-5	TRBD1	-
TGCGCCAGCAGCAGTCCGGGACAGGTTTATGGCTACACCTTC	CASSSPGQVYGYTF	TRBV4-1	TRBJ1-2	TRBD1	-
TGTGCCAGCAGTTTTTTGTACAGGGGGCAGGAGACCCAGTACTTC	CASSFLYRGQETQYF	TRBV27	TRBJ2-5	TRBD1	few
TGTGCCAGCAGCCAGTCCGGATACACAGATACGCAGTATTTT	CASSQSGYTDTQYF	TRBV4-2	TRBJ2-3	-	-
TGTGCCAGCAGCCCCCGGGACGAGCGTCCGGACGAGCAGTACTTC	CASSPRDERPDEQYF	TRBV9	TRBJ2-7	-	-
TGTGCCAGCAGAGAGCAGGGGGGTTCCTACAATGAGCAGTTCTTC	CASREQGGSYNEQFF	TRBV2	TRBJ2-1	-	few
TGTGCCGGAAGGGGGAGGAGTGCTATGGAAAAACTGTTTTTT	CAGRGRSAMEKLFF	TRBV2	TRBJ1-4	-	-
TGTGCCAGCAGCTTACCGGAGCGGGGCGCCGATGAGCAGTTCTTC	CASSLPERGADEQFF	TRBV7-9	TRBJ2-1	TRBD2	-
TGCGCCAGCAGCCGCACCTCAGGGGAAACCGGGGAGCTGTTTTTT	CASSRTSGETGELFF	TRBV4-1	TRBJ2-2	-	few
TGTGCCAGCAGTCCGCTAGCCAGGGGGACAACTGAAAAACTGTTTTTT	CASSPLARGTTEKLFF	TRBV6-1	TRBJ1-4	TRBD1	-